Each of the 24 T cell receptor beta chains below was sequenced from the same sample in a study of identifying expanded T cells in peripheral blood. Profiling relied on immunoSEQ multiplex PCR, and the TCRdb table lists in-frame clones only, not all of them. The sample has approximately 130,000 clones, approximately 84% seen once. The sequenced sample was blood. Source of these receptors: a person between 18 and 75 years old in good health.

The rearrangement links TRBV5-1 to TRBJ2-5; no reliable D call. Trimming pared 6 bases from V and 5 bases from J, leaving 17 bases between. The CDR3 totals 14 residues. Per the germline V gene, CDR1 is SGHRS and CDR2 is YFSETQ. Here the CDR3 DNA reads TGCGCCAGCAAAACTATCCCAGGAGAGGAGACCCAGTACTTC. Translated, it gives CASKTIPGEETQYF.

The chain joins TRBV9 to TRBJ2-7; TRBD1 aligns across 9 bases. This CDR3 spans 15 amino acids. Trimming cost V 3 bases and J 7 bases; bases outside gene matches: 11. From germline, CDR1 is SGDLS and CDR2 YYNGEE. CDR3 DNA: TGTGCCAGCAGCGGGGGGACAGGGCTAAATGGGGAGCAGTACTTC. Protein product: CASSGGTGLNGEQYF. The whole variable domain, filled in from reference TRBV9 and TRBJ2-7, reads DSGVTQTPKHLITATGQRVTLRCSPRSGDLSVYWYQQSLDQGLQFLIQYYNGEERAKGNILERFSAQQFPDLHSELNLSSLELGDSALYFCASSGGTGLNGEQYFGPGTRLTVT.

The chain uses TRBV10-1 and TRBJ1-1; 9 positions match TRBD1. V lost 0 bases to trimming and J lost 5 bases; unmatched junction nucleotides: 4. CDR3 length: 15 residues. Germline V gene lookup returns CDR1 WNHNN and CDR2 SYGVQD (reference sequence). CDR3 sequence reads: CASSESTGGRTEAFF. CDR3 DNA: TGCGCCAGCAGTGAGTCGACAGGGGGAAGAACTGAAGCTTTCTTT.

The chain carries TRBV5-1 and TRBJ1-2; no clear D gene. Germline V gene data show CDR1 as SGHRS and CDR2 as YFSETQ. V lost 0 bases, J lost 7 bases, and 10 bases lay in between. This CDR3 contains 13 residues. CDR3 in amino acids: CASSLAERSGYTF. CDR3 DNA sequence: TGCGCCAGCAGCTTGGCCGAGAGATCTGGCTACACCTTC.

The chain uses TRBV7-2 and TRBJ1-2; D remains unclear. Looked up from germline, CDR1 is SGHTA and CDR2 is FQGNSA. The V and J ends lost 1 base and 8 bases respectively, with 11 bases between them. The length of the CDR3 is 13 residues. In nucleotides, the CDR3 is TGTGCCAGCAGCTTAGGATCGGATCGGGGCTACACCTTC. Its translation is CASSLGSDRGYTF.

This clone has only a few counts. This sequence joins TRBV2 and TRBJ1-1; TRBD1 is a possible D gene (5 bases). Germline loops: CDR1 SNHLY, CDR2 FYNNEI. V lost 0 bases and J 1 base, leaving 9 bases between the germline ends. The CDR3 runs to 15 residues. CDR3 region: CASSEAGTGNTEAFF. The CDR3 DNA sequence: TGTGCCAGCAGTGAAGCGGGGACGGGGAACACTGAAGCTTTCTTT.

The rearrangement joins TRBV6-1 to TRBJ1-1; 8 nucleotides match TRBD1. The CDR3 consists of 14 residues. Germline CDR1 and CDR2: MNHNS and SASEGT. Trimming at V came to 2 bases and at J to 4 bases, leaving 3 bases not matched to a gene. The CDR3 is CASSERTGPTEAFF. The CDR3 region has the DNA TGTGCCAGCAGTGAACGGACAGGGCCCACTGAAGCTTTCTTT.

This clone was detected a few times. CDR3 coding DNA: TGTGCCAGCAGTTTAGAGACAGGGTTCTACAATGAGCAGTTCTTC. Protein: CASSLETGFYNEQFF. The chain combines TRBV27 with TRBJ2-1; TRBD1 agrees at 7 bases. Looked up from germline, CDR1 is MNHEY and CDR2 is SMNVEV (reference sequence). Trimming took 2 bases from V and 3 from J; bases not matched to a gene: 4. This CDR3 spans 15 amino acids.

The chain uses TRBV7-8 and TRBJ1-5; D remains unclear. Germline-derived CDR1 and CDR2 are SGHVS and FQNEAQ. This CDR3 has 17 amino acids. Trimming cost V 0 bases and J 0 bases, with 12 bases left between them. The CDR3 protein is CASSLARVAYSNQPQHF. The CDR3 nucleotides read TGTGCCAGCAGCTTAGCAAGGGTTGCCTATAGCAATCAGCCCCAGCATTTT. Complete variable domain (other parts from reference TRBV7-8 and TRBJ1-5): GAGVSQSPRYKVAKRGQDVALRCDPISGHVSLFWYQQALGQGPEFLTYFQNEAQLDKSGLPSDRFFAERPEGSVSTLKIQRTQQEDSAVYLCASSLARVAYSNQPQHFGDGTRLSIL.

The chain links TRBV4-1 to TRBJ1-5; 7 positions match TRBD1. This CDR3 is 17 amino acids long. V lost 0 bases, J lost 6 bases, and 11 bases stayed unmatched. Looked up from germline, CDR1 is MGHRA and CDR2 is YSYEKL. The CDR3 nucleotides are TGCGCCAGCAGCCAAGATCCCCGACAGGGAGGGCTTCAGCCCCAGCATTTT. Protein product: CASSQDPRQGGLQPQHF.

The rearrangement uses TRBV14 and TRBJ1-2; D is unclear. Germline assignment: CDR1 SGHDN and CDR2 FVKESK. Trimming took 4 bases from V and 8 from J, leaving 23 bases between them. The CDR3 has 16 residues. The CDR3 region has the DNA TGTGCCAGCAGCCCCGGCGGCCGGACCCTTGCGAGAGGCTACACCTTC. Amino acids: CASSPGGRTLARGYTF.

J is TRBJ1-1 and V is TRBV2, with D tentatively TRBD1 (5 bases). The germline V gene has CDR1 SNHLY and CDR2 FYNNEI. The CDR3 loop spans 13 amino acids. V lost 6 bases and J lost 5, with 13 bases in between. The CDR3 sequence is CASSVREGTEAFF. CDR3 sequence (DNA): TGTGCCAGCAGCGTTCGGGAGGGGACTGAAGCTTTCTTT.

The chain recombines TRBV11-2 with TRBJ2-2; a weak D match, TRBD1 (6 bases). The germline V and J ends were trimmed by 8 bases and 1 base, with 11 bases remaining between them. CDR1 and CDR2 (germline): SGHAT, FQNNGV. The length of the CDR3 is 14 residues. DNA of the CDR3: TGTGCCAGCTCCGGACAGAGGAACACCGGGGAGCTGTTTTTT. Its translation: CASSGQRNTGELFF.

V usage is TRBV5-6 and J usage is TRBJ1-2; D call uncertain. V lost 1 base and J lost 6, with 19 bases in between. Germline CDR1 reads SGHDT; CDR2 reads YYEEEE. The CDR3 length is 16 residues. The CDR3 DNA follows: TGTGCCAGCAGCTTGTTTCAGGTGGCAGGCCCCCATGGCTACACCTTC. It encodes CASSLFQVAGPHGYTF.

J is TRBJ2-2 and V is TRBV29-1; a weak D match, TRBD1 (6 bases). CDR3 length: 12 residues. Trimming cost V 6 bases and J 5 bases, with 10 bases left between them. CDR1 is SQVTM, CDR2 ANQGSEA, per germline. CDR3 sequence reads: CSVNRVTGELFF. The CDR3 DNA reads as TGCAGCGTCAACAGGGTGACCGGGGAGCTGTTTTTT.

This chain uses TRBV4-1 with TRBJ2-3; 7 nucleotides align to TRBD1. V lost 7 bases to trimming and J lost 2 bases; unmatched junction nucleotides: 12. The CDR3 has 16 amino acids. Germline loops: CDR1 MGHRA, CDR2 YSYEKL. In DNA, the CDR3 is TGCGCCAGCACGCCCGGACGTGACAGGGACACAGATACGCAGTATTTT. Its protein product is CASTPGRDRDTDTQYF.

This clone is judged medium-sized. The chain has TRBV30 and TRBJ1-1; D gene unclear. In germline, CDR1 is GTSNPN, CDR2 SVGIG (reference sequence). The germline V and J ends were trimmed by 0 bases and 1 base, with 6 bases remaining between them. The CDR3 extends over 13 amino acids. The CDR3, as DNA: TGTGCCTGGAGTGTCGGACGGAACACTGAAGCTTTCTTT. Protein product: CAWSVGRNTEAFF.

The gene calls are TRBV27 and TRBJ1-1; maybe TRBD1 (5 bases). Trimming cost V 3 bases and J 7 bases, with 18 bases left between them. Per germline, CDR1 MNHEY and CDR2 SMNVEV (reference sequence). The CDR3 extends over 15 amino acids. In nucleotides, the CDR3 is TGTGCCAGCAGTTTTCAGAGTTGGGCCGGGGGTGAAGCTTTCTTT. As protein: CASSFQSWAGGEAFF.

J is TRBJ1-2 and V is TRBV13, with D uncertain. Trimming left V 6 bases short and J 2 bases short, with 13 bases between. The CDR3 totals 14 residues. Germline loops: CDR1 PRHDT, CDR2 FYEKMQ (reference sequence). The CDR3 protein is CASSRERRNYGYTF. The CDR3 DNA follows: TGTGCCAGCAGTAGGGAACGACGGAACTATGGCTACACCTTC.

V is TRBV5-1 and J is TRBJ2-5; no reliable D call. This CDR3 has 14 residues. With 4 bases removed from V and 5 bases from J, the gap between germline ends came to 15 bases. Germline V lookup: CDR1 SGHRS, CDR2 YFSETQ. The CDR3 loop reads CASSPDVNRETQYF. Here the CDR3 DNA reads TGCGCCAGCAGCCCGGACGTCAACCGGGAGACCCAGTACTTC. Based on the CDR3 plus reference TRBV5-1 and TRBJ2-5, the full variable domain is KAGVTQTPRYLIKTRGQQVTLSCSPISGHRSVSWYQQTPGQGLQFLFEYFSETQRNKGNFPGRFSGRQFSNSRSEMNVSTLELGDSALYLCASSPDVNRETQYFGPGTRLLVL.

The genes are TRBV10-2 and TRBJ2-3; D is perhaps TRBD2 (5 bases). This CDR3 has 17 amino acids. Germline V CDR1 and CDR2: WSHSY, SAAADI. V lost 0 bases and J lost 0, with 13 bases in between. The CDR3 DNA is TGCGCCAGCAGTGAGTCGACCTCTCGGACTAGCACAGATACGCAGTATTTT. Its protein product is CASSESTSRTSTDTQYF.

V usage is TRBV5-4 and J usage is TRBJ2-7; D is possibly TRBD2 (6 bases). Germline V CDR1 and CDR2: SGHNT, YYREEE (reference sequence). The CDR3 contains 13 residues. Trimming shortened V by 7 bases and J by 6 bases, and 17 bases separated the two germline ends. The CDR3 sequence: CASSIGREPEQYF. CDR3 coding DNA: TGTGCCAGCTCAATCGGACGGGAGCCCGAGCAGTACTTC. The full variable domain, with the rest looked up from reference TRBV5-4 and TRBJ2-7, is ETGVTQSPTHLIKTRGQQVTLRCSSQSGHNTVSWYQQALGQGPQFIFQYYREEENGRGNFPPRFSGLQFPNYSSELNVNALELDDSALYLCASSIGREPEQYFGPGTRLTVT.

The V and J genes are TRBV7-9 and TRBJ2-4, with D possibly being TRBD2 (5 bases). CDR1 is SEHNR, CDR2 FQNEAQ, per germline (reference sequence). V shed 8 bases and J shed 4 bases, with 15 bases lying between them. This CDR3 contains 14 residues. The CDR3 reads CASSDGEGKNIQYF. The DNA of the CDR3 is TGTGCCAGCTCTGACGGGGAAGGGAAAAACATTCAGTACTTC.

Concerning this clone itself: A read error may account for a junction end that differs from germline. The chain recombines TRBV6-1 with TRBJ1-6; D is uncertain. The CDR3 has 15 amino acids. Germline CDR1 MNHNS, CDR2 SASEGT. The CDR3 region is CALGKGRVYTSPLHF. The CDR3 DNA reads as TGTGCCTTGGGGAAGGGTAGGGTATATACTTCACCCCTCCACTTT.